This T cell receptor (beta chain) was profiled in a study of blood T cell repertoires in COVID-19. Study-wide background: The United States, Italy and Spain were the sources of the acute and convalescent COVID-19 samples. PBMCs, B-cell-depleted T cells, or T cells were the source of the cDNA or gDNA that made up the material.

In terms of age and location, participants ranged from roughly 18 to 100 years and lived in 24 US areas. CDR1 and CDR2 from the germline V gene are MGHRA and YSYEKL. The CDR3 is made up of 14 amino acids. V was cut by 0 bases and J by 5 bases, with 10 bases left in between. Per the original data handling: The assay estimated nucleated cells by amplifying reference gene primers. The data were produced by immunoSEQ multiplex PCR, yet TCRdb's version contains in-frame clones alone and is incomplete. The DNA gave D and trimming, while V, J and clone size come from that table. This sample carries roughly 300,000 clones, approximately 86% of them seen once, and the ten largest clones take about 4.2%.

This clonotype was sampled from a woman aged 40 to 50 with acute COVID-19. The sample consisted of PBMCs or T cells enriched from blood (not recorded which). The chain recombines TRBV4-1 with TRBJ1-1; no clear D. Here the CDR3 reads CASSQDERRTEAFF. CDR3 DNA: TGCGCCAGCAGCCAAGATGAACGTCGGACTGAAGCTTTCTTT.